This TCR beta chain was found in a study of lymphopenia after photon versus proton radiotherapy. Study-level findings and limits: Relative stability marked proton patients; photon patients lost diversity and naive cells.

CDR3 length equals 13 residues. Per the germline V gene, CDR1 is SGDLS and CDR2 is YYNGEE. V was shortened by 4 bases and J by 2 bases, with 10 bases between the two germline ends. With regard to this clone: Its specificity is unknown.

TCRdb keeps only in-frame clones here, not all; method: immunoSEQ multiplex PCR. The repertoire holds around 20,000 clones, with 92% as singletons. The input for sequencing was peripheral blood, taken from a patient treated with photon-based radiotherapy. The receptor comes from a woman aged 40-49 years with cholangiocarcinoma. The chain is built from TRBV9 and TRBJ2-7; D might be TRBD1 or TRBD2, each matching 5 bases. CDR3 region: CASSPGRAYEQYF. As DNA, the CDR3 is TGTGCCAGCAGCCCAGGGCGGGCCTACGAGCAGTACTTC.